The T cell receptor beta chain under discussion was sequenced for a study of cytomegalovirus exposure and HLA in healthy donors. Study outcomes and limitations: Data from an earlier analysis indicated that most TCR beta V segments were productive either about 87% or about 30% of the time. Overall, roughly 150 TCR beta chains were annotated as cytomegalovirus-associated. According to reports, the classifier identified cytomegalovirus status with high specificity and sensitivity. Most TCR sequences were uncommon, yet certain public TCRs appeared in many donors.

With 60 Vbeta and 13 Jbeta primers, the PCR was carried out. Data came from immunoSEQ multiplex PCR; TCRdb stores just in-frame clones and leaves some out. The sample includes some 100,000 clones, over 60% of them seen just once. This clone was detected once. The antigen is unknown. The CDR3 sequence is 18 residues long. The junction had 10 bases not matched to a gene; V was cut back by 4 bases and J by 0 bases. Germline V gives CDR1 SGHRS, CDR2 YFSETQ. The chain carries TRBV5-1 and TRBJ2-6; 7 bases match TRBD1. Sequencing was done on a sample of PBMCs. The sequence was collected from a female donor in good health and CMV-seropositive. CDR3 nucleotides: TGCGCCAGCAGCCTGAGGGGGCGCGATCCCTCTGGGGCCAACGTCCTGACTTTC. It codes for CASSLRGRDPSGANVLTF. Full variable domain (rest looked up from reference TRBV5-1 and TRBJ2-6): KAGVTQTPRYLIKTRGQQVTLSCSPISGHRSVSWYQQTPGQGLQFLFEYFSETQRNKGNFPGRFSGRQFSNSRSEMNVSTLELGDSALYLCASSLRGRDPSGANVLTFGAGSRLTVL.